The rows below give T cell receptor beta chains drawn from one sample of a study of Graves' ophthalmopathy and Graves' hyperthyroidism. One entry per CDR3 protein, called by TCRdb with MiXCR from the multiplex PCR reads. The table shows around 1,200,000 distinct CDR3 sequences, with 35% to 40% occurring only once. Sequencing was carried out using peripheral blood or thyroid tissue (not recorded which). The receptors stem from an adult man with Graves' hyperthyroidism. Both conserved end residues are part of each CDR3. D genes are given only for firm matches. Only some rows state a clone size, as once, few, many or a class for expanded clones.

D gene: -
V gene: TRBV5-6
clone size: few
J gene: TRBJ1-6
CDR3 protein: CASSLGDRGFGSPLHF
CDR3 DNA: TGTGCCAGCAGCTTGGGGGACCGGGGATTTGGTTCACCCCTCCACTTT

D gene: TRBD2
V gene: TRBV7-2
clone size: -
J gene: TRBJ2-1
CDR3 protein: CASSLAGLAVNEQFF
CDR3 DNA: TGTGCCAGCAGCTTAGCGGGACTAGCGGTCAATGAGCAGTTCTTC

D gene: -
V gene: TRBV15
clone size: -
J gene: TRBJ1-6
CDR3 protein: CATSRDHFRPQHFSTLHF
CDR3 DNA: TGTGCCACCAGCAGAGACCATTTCCGGCCCCAGCATTTTTCCACCCTCCACTTT

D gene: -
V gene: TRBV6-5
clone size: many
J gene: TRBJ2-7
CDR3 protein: CASSYSRLSYEQYF
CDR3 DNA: TGTGCCAGCAGTTACTCGCGGTTATCCTACGAGCAGTACTTC

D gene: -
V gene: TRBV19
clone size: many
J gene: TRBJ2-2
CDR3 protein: CASSIVSDTGELFF
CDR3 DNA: TGTGCCAGTAGTATAGTGAGCGACACCGGGGAGCTGTTTTTT

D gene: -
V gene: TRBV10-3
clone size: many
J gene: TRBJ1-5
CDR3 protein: CAISLSMSNQPQHF
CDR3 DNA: TGTGCCATCAGTTTATCCATGAGCAATCAGCCCCAGCATTTT

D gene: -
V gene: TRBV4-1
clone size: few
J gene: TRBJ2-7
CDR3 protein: CASSQSEGYEQYF
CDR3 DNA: TGCGCCAGCAGCCAGAGCGAAGGATACGAGCAGTACTTC

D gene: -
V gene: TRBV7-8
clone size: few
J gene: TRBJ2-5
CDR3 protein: CASSPSIRGKDLETQYF
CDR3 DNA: TGTGCCAGCAGCCCTTCAATCCGCGGGAAAGACTTGGAGACCCAGTACTTC

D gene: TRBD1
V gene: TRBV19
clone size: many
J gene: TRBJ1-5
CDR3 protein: CASSIGTGEAQPQHF
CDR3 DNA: TGTGCCAGTAGTATCGGGACAGGGGAGGCTCAGCCCCAGCATTTT

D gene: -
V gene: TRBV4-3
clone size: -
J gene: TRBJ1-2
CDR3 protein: CASSQAPGSRGYTF
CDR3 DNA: TGCGCCAGCAGCCAAGCTCCTGGTTCTAGGGGCTACACCTTC

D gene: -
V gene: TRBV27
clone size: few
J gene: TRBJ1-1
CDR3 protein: CASSLRGITEAFF
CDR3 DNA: TGTGCCAGCAGTTTAAGGGGGATCACTGAAGCTTTCTTT

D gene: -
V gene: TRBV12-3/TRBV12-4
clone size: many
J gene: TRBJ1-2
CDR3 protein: CASSAGHGYTF
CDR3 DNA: TGTGCCAGCAGCGCAGGGCATGGCTACACCTTC

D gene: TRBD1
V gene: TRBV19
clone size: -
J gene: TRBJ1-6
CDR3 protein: CASSPSGTGAGSPLHF
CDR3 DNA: TGTGCCAGTAGTCCATCCGGGACAGGGGCTGGCTCACCCCTCCACTTT

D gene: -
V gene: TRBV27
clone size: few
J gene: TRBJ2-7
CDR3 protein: CASSFYGGREQYF
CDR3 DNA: TGTGCCAGCAGTTTCTACGGGGGACGCGAGCAGTACTTC

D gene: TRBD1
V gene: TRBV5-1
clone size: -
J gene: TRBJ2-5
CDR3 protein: CASSSTGTAKETQYF
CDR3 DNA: TGCGCCAGCAGCTCTACAGGGACAGCTAAAGAGACCCAGTACTTC

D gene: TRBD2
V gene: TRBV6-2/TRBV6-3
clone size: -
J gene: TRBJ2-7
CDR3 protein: CASSSASGSGTYF
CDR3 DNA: TGTGCCAGCAGCTCCGCGAGCGGGAGTGGTACGTACTTC

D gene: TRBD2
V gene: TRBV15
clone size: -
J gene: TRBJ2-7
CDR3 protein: CATSRVSSGPSSYEQYF
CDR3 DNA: TGTGCCACCAGCAGGGTATCTAGCGGGCCGAGCTCCTACGAGCAGTACTTC

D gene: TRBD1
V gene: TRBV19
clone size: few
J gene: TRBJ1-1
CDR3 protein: CASRRGQVDTEAFF
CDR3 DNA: TGTGCCAGTAGAAGAGGACAGGTGGACACTGAAGCTTTCTTT

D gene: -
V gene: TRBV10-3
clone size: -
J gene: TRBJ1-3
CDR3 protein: CAITRTVGSTIYF
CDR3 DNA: TGTGCCATCACTAGGACAGTAGGAAGCACCATATATTTT

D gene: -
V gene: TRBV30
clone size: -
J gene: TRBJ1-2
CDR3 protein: CAWSVRLWDREYGYTF
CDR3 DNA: TGTGCCTGGAGTGTGCGTCTGTGGGACCGGGAGTACGGCTACACCTTC

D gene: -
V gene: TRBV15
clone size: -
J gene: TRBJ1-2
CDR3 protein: CATSRDEVGYTF
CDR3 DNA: TGTGCCACCAGCAGAGATGAGGTTGGCTACACCTTC

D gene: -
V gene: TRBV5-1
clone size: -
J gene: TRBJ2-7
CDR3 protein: CASSRRPELRYEQYF
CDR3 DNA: TGCGCCAGCAGTAGAAGACCCGAGCTTCGCTACGAGCAGTACTTC

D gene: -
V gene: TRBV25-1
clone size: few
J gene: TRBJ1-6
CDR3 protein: CASLSIRGSPLHF
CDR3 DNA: TGTGCCAGCTTGAGCATTCGAGGTTCACCCCTCCACTTT

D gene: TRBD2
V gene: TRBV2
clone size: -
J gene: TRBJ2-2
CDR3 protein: CASSRTSGRNGELFF
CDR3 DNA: TGTGCCAGCAGCAGGACTAGCGGGAGGAACGGGGAGCTGTTTTTT

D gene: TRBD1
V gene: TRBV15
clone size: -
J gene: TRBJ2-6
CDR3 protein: CATSRDWTGYGANVLTF
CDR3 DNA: TGTGCCACCAGCAGAGACTGGACAGGGTACGGGGCCAACGTCCTGACTTTC

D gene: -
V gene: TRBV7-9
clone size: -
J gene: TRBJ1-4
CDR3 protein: CASSPLAGRRFENLFF
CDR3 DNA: TGTGCCAGCAGCCCTCTGGCAGGGAGAAGATTTGAAAACCTGTTTTTT

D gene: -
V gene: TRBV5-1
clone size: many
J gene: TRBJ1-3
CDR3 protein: CASSGGVDGNTIYF
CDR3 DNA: TGCGCCAGCAGCGGCGGGGTAGATGGAAACACCATATATTTT

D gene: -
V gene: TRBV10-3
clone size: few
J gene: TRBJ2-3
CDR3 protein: CAISTRSTDTQYF
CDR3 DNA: TGCGCCATCAGCACCCGAAGCACAGATACGCAGTATTTT

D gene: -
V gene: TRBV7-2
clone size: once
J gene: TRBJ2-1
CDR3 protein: CASSFTGYEQFF
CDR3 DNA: TGTGCCAGCAGCTTCACAGGGTATGAGCAGTTCTTC

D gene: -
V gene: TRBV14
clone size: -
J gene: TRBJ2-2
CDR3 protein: CASNKGYTGELFF
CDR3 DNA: TGTGCCAGTAACAAGGGATACACCGGGGAGCTGTTTTTT

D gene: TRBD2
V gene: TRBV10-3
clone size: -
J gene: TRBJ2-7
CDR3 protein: CASGTSGRIYEQYF
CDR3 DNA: TGTGCCAGCGGGACTAGCGGGAGGATCTACGAGCAGTACTTC

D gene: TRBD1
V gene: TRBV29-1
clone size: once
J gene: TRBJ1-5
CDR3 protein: CSGTGVNNQPQHF
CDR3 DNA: TGCAGCGGGACAGGGGTGAACAATCAGCCCCAGCATTTT

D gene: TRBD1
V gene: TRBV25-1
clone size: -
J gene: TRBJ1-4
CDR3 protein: CASSAHGQGKLFF
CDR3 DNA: TGTGCCAGCAGCGCCCATGGACAGGGGAAACTGTTTTTT

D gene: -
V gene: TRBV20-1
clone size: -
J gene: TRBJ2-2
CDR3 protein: CSARGLGDPNTGELFF
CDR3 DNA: TGCAGTGCTAGAGGTTTAGGGGACCCCAACACCGGGGAGCTGTTTTTT

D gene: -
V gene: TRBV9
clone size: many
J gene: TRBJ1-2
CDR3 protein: CASSPHEGGLNYGYTF
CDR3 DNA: TGTGCCAGCAGCCCTCATGAAGGGGGTTTAAACTATGGCTACACCTTC

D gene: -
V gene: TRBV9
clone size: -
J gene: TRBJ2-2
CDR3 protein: CASSVAPVRNTGELFF
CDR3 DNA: TGTGCCAGCAGCGTAGCTCCAGTGAGGAACACCGGGGAGCTGTTTTTT

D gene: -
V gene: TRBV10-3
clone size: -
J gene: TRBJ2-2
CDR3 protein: CAILPGTENTGELFF
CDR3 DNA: TGTGCCATCCTTCCCGGGACGGAAAACACCGGGGAGCTGTTTTTT

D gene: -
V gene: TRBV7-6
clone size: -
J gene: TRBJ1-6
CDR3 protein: CASSLEGTKNSPLHF
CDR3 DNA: TGTGCCAGCAGCTTAGAGGGGACAAAGAATTCACCCCTCCACTTT

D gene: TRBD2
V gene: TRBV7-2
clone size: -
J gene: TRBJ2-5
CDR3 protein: CASSLDALGGQETQYF
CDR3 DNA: TGTGCCAGCAGCTTAGACGCCCTCGGGGGGCAAGAGACCCAGTACTTC

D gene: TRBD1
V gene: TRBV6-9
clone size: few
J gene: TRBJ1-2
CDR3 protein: CASSDERQGLNFGYTF
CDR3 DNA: TGTGCCAGCAGCGATGAACGACAGGGGCTTAATTTTGGCTACACCTTC

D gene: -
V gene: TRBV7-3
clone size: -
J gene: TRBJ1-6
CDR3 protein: CASSLTSPGTGNSPLHF
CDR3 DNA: TGTGCCAGCAGCTTAACATCCCCGGGGACGGGGAATTCACCCCTCCACTTT

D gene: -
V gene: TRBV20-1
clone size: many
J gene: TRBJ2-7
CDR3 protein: CSARATGSVLNEQYF
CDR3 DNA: TGCAGTGCTAGAGCAACAGGGTCGGTGTTAAACGAGCAGTACTTC

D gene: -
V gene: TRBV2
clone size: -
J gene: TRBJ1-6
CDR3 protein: CASSPRPQGDSPLHF
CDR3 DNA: TGTGCCAGCAGTCCTCGTCCACAGGGCGACTCACCCCTCCACTTT

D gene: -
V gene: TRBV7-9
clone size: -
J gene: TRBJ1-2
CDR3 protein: CASSPDLSINYGYTF
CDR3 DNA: TGTGCCAGCAGCCCGGATCTTTCCATCAACTATGGCTACACCTTC

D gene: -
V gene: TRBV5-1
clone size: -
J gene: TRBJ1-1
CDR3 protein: CASSLVGGGTEALF
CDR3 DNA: -

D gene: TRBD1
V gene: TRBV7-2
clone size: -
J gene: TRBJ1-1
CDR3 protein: CASRQGAVAFF
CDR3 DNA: TGTGCCAGCAGGCAGGGGGCTGTAGCCTTCTTT

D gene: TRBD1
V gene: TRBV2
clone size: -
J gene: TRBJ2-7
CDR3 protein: CASKRHRGQVPYEQYF
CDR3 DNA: TGTGCCAGCAAGAGACACAGGGGGCAGGTCCCTTACGAGCAGTACTTC

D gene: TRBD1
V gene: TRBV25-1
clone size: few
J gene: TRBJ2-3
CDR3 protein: CASSQGQGLADTQYF
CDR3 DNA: TGTGCCAGCAGTCAAGGACAGGGGTTGGCAGATACGCAGTATTTT

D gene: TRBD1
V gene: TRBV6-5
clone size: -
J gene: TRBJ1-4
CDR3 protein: CASTQTGTGWYEKLFF
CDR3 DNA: TGTGCCAGCACTCAAACCGGGACAGGGTGGTATGAAAAACTGTTTTTT

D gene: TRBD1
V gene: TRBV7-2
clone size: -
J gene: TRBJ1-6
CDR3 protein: CAWSPTGQGFSPLHF
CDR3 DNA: TGTGCCTGGAGCCCAACGGGACAGGGGTTTTCACCCCTCCACTTT

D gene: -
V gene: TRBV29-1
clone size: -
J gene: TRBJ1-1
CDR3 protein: CSVFDGGMSTEAFF
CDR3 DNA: TGCAGCGTGTTCGATGGGGGGATGAGCACTGAAGCTTTCTTT

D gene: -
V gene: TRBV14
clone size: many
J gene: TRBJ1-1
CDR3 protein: CASSPRESVMNTEAFF
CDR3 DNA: TGTGCCAGCAGCCCCCGAGAGTCGGTGATGAACACTGAAGCTTTCTTT

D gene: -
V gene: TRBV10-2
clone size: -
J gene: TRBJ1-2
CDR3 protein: CASTTPTPGRMNYGYTF
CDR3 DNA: TGTGCCAGCACTACACCGACCCCGGGACGGATGAACTATGGCTACACCTTC